This T cell receptor beta chain was sequenced for a study of blood T cells in healthy people across ages. Study results and limitations: A strong correlation was seen between TCR beta diversity and naive T cell percentage.

As to this clonotype: Its target is not known.

CDR1 is SGDLS and CDR2 is YYNGEE in the germline V gene. Trimming cost V 6 bases and J 9 bases, with 14 bases left between them. The CDR3 sequence is 12 residues long. The individuals who served as donors were healthy Caucasians living in Russia, aged roughly 6 to 100. A second PCR, run for about 6 to 11 cycles, used a sample-barcoded 5' primer plus a J-beta primer mix. TCRdb passed the 5' RACE reads through MiXCR, listing each CDR3 protein once. This sample carries 1.5 million to 2 million distinct CDR3 sequences, about 35% of them seen once, and the ten largest clones take around 11%. The chain has TRBV9 and TRBJ2-3; D tentatively fits TRBD1 or TRBD2 (5 bases each). Sequencing was done on a sample of blood. The sequence was collected from a woman in her 30s in good health. The DNA of the CDR3 is TGTGCCAGCAAAAGGCTAGGGGACACGCAGTATTTT. Its translation is CASKRLGDTQYF.